A few counts support the clone carrying this TCR beta chain. The antigen is undetermined. The CDR3 loop spans 13 amino acids. In germline, CDR1 is WNHNN, CDR2 SYGVQD (reference sequence). Trimming removed 7 bases at V and 5 bases at J, with 11 bases between. The sort gate was single viable CD3+CD4+CD8-CD45RO+ cells for memory CD4+ T cells. This entry comes from a study of memory CD4+ T cells and cytomegalovirus serostatus. Under the authors' procedure: After removing out-of-frame reads, 2.3 million or so distinct TCRbeta sequences remained. Libraries were prepared by immunoSEQ multiplex PCR; TCRdb keeps only in-frame clonotypes and omits some of them. V and J calls and clone size are those listed in that table; D and trimming were worked out from the DNA. The table lists 45,000 to 60,000 clones, around four fifths of them singletons. Findings of the study overall: CMV serostatus prediction reached median AUC approximately 0.95, or 0.91 with US-trained model. About 40% of the roughly 160 known CMV-associated TCRbeta sequences appeared in CD4+ memory.

The chain uses TRBV10-1 and TRBJ2-2; either TRBD1 or TRBD2 may fit D (5 bases each). This receptor was identified in an adult in good health and CMV-seronegative. The specimen was memory CD4+ T cells from blood. Here the CDR3 reads CASMGLATGELFF. The CDR3, as DNA: TGCGCCAGCATGGGGCTAGCTACCGGGGAGCTGTTTTTT.